These 8 T cell receptor beta chains came from one sample sequenced in a study of T cell responses to AZD1222 COVID-19 vaccine. Clones were read by immunoSEQ multiplex PCR, and TCRdb kept only the in-frame ones, dropping some. The sample gives about 69,000 clones, roughly 83% of which show up once; around a quarter is in the top ten. Sequencing was performed on peripheral blood, taken 28 days after the second AZD1222 dose. All receptors derive from an adult who received the AZD1222 COVID-19 vaccine.

The chain uses TRBV7-2 and TRBJ1-1, with D perhaps matching TRBD1 (5 bases). This CDR3 is built from 14 residues. Per germline, CDR1 SGHTA and CDR2 FQGNSA. Trimming shortened V by 4 bases and J by 4 bases, and 13 bases separated the two germline ends. The CDR3 is CASSSRAGRTEAFF. CDR3 DNA: TGTGCCAGCAGCTCTAGAGCGGGGCGCACTGAAGCTTTCTTT. The full variable domain, completed using reference TRBV7-2 and TRBJ1-1, is GAGVSQSPSNKVTEKGKDVELRCDPISGHTALYWYRQSLGQGLEFLIYFQGNSAPDKSGLPSDRFSAERTGGSVSTLTIQRTQQEDSAVYLCASSSRAGRTEAFFGQGTRLTVV.

This clone was counted only a few times. The rearrangement joins TRBV30 to TRBJ2-1; 7 nucleotides align to TRBD2. The CDR3 sequence is 11 residues long. Germline V gene data show CDR1 as GTSNPN and CDR2 as SVGIG (reference sequence). Unmatched junction bases numbered 4, after V lost 8 bases and J lost 6 bases. The CDR3 DNA reads as TGTGCCCGAGGGAGGGCCAATGAGCAGTTCTTC. This sequence encodes CARGRANEQFF.

The chain carries TRBV5-5 and TRBJ1-1, with unresolved D. Germline loops: CDR1 SGHKS, CDR2 YYEKEE (reference sequence). This CDR3 has 15 residues. Between the trimmed V and J ends, which lost 2 bases and 0 bases, there was a span of 11 bases. The CDR3, as DNA: TGTGCCAGCAGCTTCGTGGAGGGCCTGAACACTGAAGCTTTCTTT. Amino acid sequence: CASSFVEGLNTEAFF. Together with reference TRBV5-5 and TRBJ1-1, the CDR3 gives the full variable domain: DAGVTQSPTHLIKTRGQQVTLRCSPISGHKSVSWYQQVLGQGPQFIFQYYEKEERGRGNFPDRFSARQFPNYSSELNVNALLLGDSALYLCASSFVEGLNTEAFFGQGTRLTVV.

The J gene is TRBJ2-5, the V gene TRBV7-2, with 15 bases fitting TRBD2. V lost 1 base and J lost 5; bases outside the gene matches: 2. CDR1 and CDR2 from the germline V gene are SGHTA and FQGNSA. The CDR3 loop spans 16 amino acids. CDR3 in amino acids: CASSLGGTSGGETQYF. In DNA form, the CDR3 reads TGTGCCAGCAGCTTAGGCGGGACTAGCGGGGGGGAGACCCAGTACTTC.

The rearrangement links TRBV5-4 to TRBJ2-5; possible D gene TRBD2, 5 bases. The CDR3 is 13 amino acids. Germline CDR1 and CDR2: SGHNT and YYREEE (reference sequence). V gave up 4 bases and J gave up 3 bases, with 10 bases separating them. CDR3 in amino acids: CASSQDSEETQYF. CDR3 DNA: TGTGCCAGCAGCCAGGACTCGGAAGAGACCCAGTACTTC.

The chain couples TRBV30 to TRBJ1-1; 7 bases are a match to TRBD1. Trimming removed 5 bases from V and 4 bases from J; junction bases left unmatched: 7. Germline V gene data show CDR1 as GTSNPN and CDR2 as SVGIG (reference sequence). The CDR3 length is 13 residues. CDR3 DNA sequence: TGTGCCTGGTACAGGGGTGGGTTCACTGAAGCTTTCTTT. Residues: CAWYRGGFTEAFF.

This clone has only a few counts. The chain carries TRBV7-2 and TRBJ2-1; TRBD2 agrees at 7 bases. The V gene's germline CDR1 is SGHTA and CDR2 FQGNSA. The CDR3 consists of 15 residues. Trimming took 1 base from V and 9 from J; bases not matched to a gene: 9. The CDR3 region is CASSLVTSSGGEQFF. CDR3 bases: TGTGCCAGCAGCTTAGTTACGTCTAGCGGTGGTGAGCAGTTCTTC.

The V call is TRBV11-3, the J call TRBJ2-2; D ambiguous. V gave up 1 base and J gave up 6 bases, with 6 bases separating them. Germline CDR1 reads SGHNT; CDR2 reads YENEEA. There are 13 residues in the CDR3. The CDR3 sequence: CASSLAASGELFF. The CDR3, as DNA: TGTGCCAGCAGCTTAGCCGCCTCCGGGGAGCTGTTTTTT.